Following are 4 T cell receptor beta chains from one sample sequenced in a study of Ad26.COV2.S vaccination and SARS-CoV-2 variants. The assay was immunoSEQ multiplex PCR, and TCRdb's table has in-frame clones only and misses some. Of about 450,000 clones in the sample, roughly 89% were seen once. This sample's treatment: about 20 received Ad26.COV2.S at low or high dose, single or two shots; roughly 5 received placebo; per-sample allocation not given. Specimen acquisition occurred on day 63 following the initial vaccine or placebo injection. The sequenced sample was peripheral blood, obtained in a trial of Ad26.COV2.S vaccine versus placebo. Receptor source: a person between 18 and 60 years old who received the Ad26.COV2.S COVID-19 vaccine or a placebo.

The chain joins TRBV2 to TRBJ1-1; D not resolved. Trimming took off 6 bases at V and 1 base at J, with 6 bases between the two ends. The CDR3 sequence is 12 residues long. Germline CDR1 SNHLY, CDR2 FYNNEI. CDR3 amino acids: CASSGRNTEAFF. The CDR3, as DNA: TGTGCCAGCAGCGGACGGAACACTGAAGCTTTCTTT.

The chain employs TRBV11-2 and TRBJ1-4, with a possible D match to TRBD1 (5 bases). CDR3 size: 15 residues. Trimming cost V 5 bases and J 7 bases, with 17 bases left between them. The germline CDR1 and CDR2 sequences are SGHAT and FQNNGV. The CDR3 loop reads CASSARGGGREKLFF. The CDR3 nucleotides are TGTGCCAGCAGCGCCCGAGGCGGGGGTCGTGAAAAACTGTTTTTT.

A word on this clone: The same CDR3 arises from other DNA sequences in this sample as well. The rearrangement uses TRBV6-5 and TRBJ1-2, with D possibly matching TRBD1 (5 bases). Looked up from germline, CDR1 is MNHEY and CDR2 is SVGAGI. The CDR3 has 12 residues. V shed 7 bases and J shed 3 bases, with 9 bases lying between them. The CDR3 coding sequence is TGTGCCAGCACCAGAGGGGACTATGGCTACACCTTC. The encoded protein is CASTRGDYGYTF.

V usage is TRBV28 and J usage is TRBJ1-4; 8 bases are a match to TRBD1. This CDR3 region has 12 residues. Germline loops: CDR1 MDHEN, CDR2 SYDVKM. After removal of 10 bases from V and 8 bases from J, the junction contained 6 bases not matched to a gene. CDR3 DNA: TGTGCCATCGGACAGGGAAGGGAAAAACTGTTTTTT. It encodes CAIGQGREKLFF.